This T cell receptor beta chain was identified during a study of a mutant IDH1 vaccine in newly diagnosed glioma. Study in general: Patients were pretreated with radiotherapy, temozolomide, or both, mostly both. Study results and limitations: Changes in top peripheral clonotypes did not appear linked to pseudoprogression.

The CDR3 covers 16 residues. Germline V lookup: CDR1 SGDLS, CDR2 YYNGEE. Trimming removed 4 bases at V and 0 bases at J, with 14 bases between. As concerns this clone: Its antigen is undetermined.

The time point denotes: week 47, end of study. Vaccination used 300 ug of mutant IDH1 20-mer peptide per dose, with topical imiquimod. Measured with immunoSEQ multiplex PCR; TCRdb has only the in-frame clones, and not every one. The sample carries around 11,000 clones, 81% recorded once. The chain uses TRBV9 and TRBJ1-3; D might be TRBD1 (6 bases). The receptor was isolated from a man aged 30 to 45 with glioma. This specimen consisted of PBMCs, obtained from a glioma patient whose treatment included an IDH1 peptide vaccine. The CDR3 region has the DNA TGTGCCAGCAGCAAGGGGGGCGGCTTCTCTGGAAACACCATATATTTT. As protein: CASSKGGGFSGNTIYF.